The 19 T cell receptor beta chains given below trace back to one sample, sequenced in a study of Graves' ophthalmopathy and Graves' hyperthyroidism. RNA transcripts yielded amplified TCR beta CDR3 regions. The authors performed first-round RT-PCR with HTBI primers and then a second-round multiplex PCR. One entry per CDR3 protein, called by TCRdb with MiXCR from the multiplex PCR reads. This sample has fewer than 650,000 distinct CDR3 sequences, with 22% found just once. The sequencing sample was made of peripheral blood. These receptors originate from a woman in her late teens or twenties with stable Graves' hyperthyroidism. Some clones in this sample may be carry-over from other donors' samples.

This clonotype has only a few counts. The chain employs TRBV5-6 and TRBJ2-3, with D maybe TRBD2 (7 bases). The CDR3 spans 15 residues. In germline, CDR1 is SGHDT, CDR2 YYEEEE. V was clipped by 0 bases and J by 3 bases, with 11 bases between them. The CDR3 protein is CASSLAGGETDTQYF. CDR3 bases: TGTGCCAGCAGCTTGGCGGGGGGCGAAACAGATACGCAGTATTTT.

This clonotype was detected ten times or more. The chain recombines TRBV12-3 or TRBV12-4 with TRBJ1-1, with D possibly TRBD1 on 5 matching bases. The CDR3 contains 14 residues. Deletions cut 5 bases from V and 2 bases from J, with 12 bases between. CDR3 in amino acids: CASSGGAINTEAFF. For the CDR3, the DNA is TGTGCCAGCAGTGGAGGGGCAATTAACACTGAAGCTTTCTTT.

This sequence joins TRBV7-2 and TRBJ2-7; 11 positions match TRBD2. The germline V gene has CDR1 SGHTA and CDR2 FQGNSA. There are 14 residues in the CDR3. V was clipped by 0 bases and J by 6 bases; unmatched bases: 1. The CDR3 DNA reads TGTGCCAGCAGCTTAGCGCTAGCGGGGGGCGAGCAGTACTTC. It encodes CASSLALAGGEQYF.

This clonotype occurred a few times. The J gene is TRBJ2-5, the V gene TRBV6-2 or TRBV6-3, with D possibly being TRBD2 (5 bases). There are 12 residues in the CDR3. CDR1 MNHEY and CDR2 SVGEGT come from the germline V gene. V lost 4 bases and J 8 bases, leaving 11 bases between the germline ends. The CDR3 DNA reads as TGTGCCAGCAGTTGGGTCGGGGATACCCAGTACTTC. This encodes CASSWVGDTQYF.

This clonotype was seen many times. This sequence joins TRBV6-1 and TRBJ1-1; the match to TRBD1 covers 9 bases. The CDR3 is made up of 11 amino acids. Trimming took 6 bases from V and 8 from J; bases not matched to a gene: 1. Looked up from germline, CDR1 is MNHNS and CDR2 is SASEGT. The CDR3 DNA is TGTGCCAGCAGCGACAGGGGGGAAGCTTTCTTT. As protein: CASSDRGEAFF.

The chain is built from TRBV6-5 and TRBJ2-7, with D possibly TRBD2 on 7 matching bases. The CDR3 has 14 amino acids. The germline gives CDR1 MNHEY, CDR2 SVGAGI. V was trimmed by 8 bases and J by 5 bases, leaving 19 bases between them. This CDR3 reads CASSYPGGEDEQYF. Here the CDR3 DNA reads TGTGCCAGCTCTTACCCGGGGGGCGAGGACGAGCAGTACTTC.

The chain combines TRBV6-7 with TRBJ1-5; D may be TRBD1 (6 bases). TRBV6-7 is recorded as an ORF, its role being uncertain. Trimming shortened V by 0 bases and J by 5 bases, and 14 bases separated the two germline ends. The CDR3 loop spans 16 amino acids. The CDR3 sequence is CASSYSTFGGHQPQHF. CDR3 bases: TGTGCCAGCAGTTACTCGACGTTTGGGGGGCATCAGCCCCAGCATTTT.

In this sample, this clonotype turned up many times. This CDR3 fails to terminate in the conserved phenylalanine or tryptophan, so it likely reflects a read error. The V and J genes are TRBV27 and TRBJ2-7; 13 bases match TRBD2. V gave up 3 bases and J gave up 1 base; unmatched junction bases: 3. CDR1 is MNHEY and CDR2 is SMNVEV in the germline V gene (reference sequence). This CDR3 region has 16 residues. The CDR3, as DNA: TGTGCCAGCAGTTTCCGGACTAGCGGGAGTTCCTACGAGCAGTACTCC. Translation gives CASSFRTSGSSYEQYS.

This chain links TRBV7-9 with TRBJ1-1; TRBD1 matches 7 bases. Germline lookup yields CDR1 SEHNR and CDR2 FQNEAQ (reference sequence). V shed 5 bases, J shed 3 bases, and the junction held 6 bases outside the gene matches. The CDR3 extends over 14 amino acids. CDR3 DNA sequence: TGTGCCAGCAGCCTACAGGGGATGGACACTGAAGCTTTCTTT. Translated: CASSLQGMDTEAFF.

The CDR3 bases are TGCAGTGCTGGCGAGAGCTACGAGCAGTACGTC. This translates into CSAGESYEQYV. This chain links TRBV20-1 with TRBJ2-7; D is uncertain. Germline V gives CDR1 DFQATT, CDR2 SNEGSKA (reference sequence). This CDR3 is built from 11 residues. The germline V and J ends were trimmed by 5 bases and 3 bases, with 8 bases remaining between them.

This chain connects TRBV27 to TRBJ2-7; either TRBD1 or TRBD2 may fit D (5 bases each). Germline assignment: CDR1 MNHEY and CDR2 SMNVEV (reference sequence). V was cut by 3 bases and J by 5 bases, with 14 bases left in between. The length of the CDR3 is 14 residues. CDR3 residues: CASSFVGAGNEQYF. The CDR3 bases are TGTGCCAGCAGTTTTGTCGGGGCAGGGAACGAGCAGTACTTC.

The rearrangement uses TRBV20-1 and TRBJ2-2, with D possibly TRBD1 on 6 matching bases. CDR3 length: 14 residues. Germline assignment: CDR1 DFQATT and CDR2 SNEGSKA (reference sequence). V was pared by 6 bases and J by 1 base, with 12 bases between. CDR3: CSAHGQKNTGELFF. CDR3 in DNA: TGCAGTGCCCACGGACAGAAGAACACCGGGGAGCTGTTTTTT.

This clonotype was detected ten times or more. Here the CDR3 reads CASSFYRDTEAFF. Here the CDR3 DNA reads TGTGCCAGCAGTTTCTATAGGGACACTGAAGCTTTCTTT. The chain joins TRBV12-3 or TRBV12-4 to TRBJ1-1; no firm D call. V lost 3 bases and J 3 bases, leaving 8 bases between the germline ends. The CDR3 has 13 residues.

The chain employs TRBV20-1 and TRBJ2-3; 7 bases map to TRBD2. V lost 6 bases to trimming and J lost 0 bases; unmatched junction nucleotides: 6. The CDR3 covers 14 residues. Germline V gene data show CDR1 as DFQATT and CDR2 as SNEGSKA (reference sequence). The CDR3 nucleotides are TGCAGTGCGGATAGCGGGTACAGCACAGATACGCAGTATTTT. Translating it yields CSADSGYSTDTQYF.

Many counts were recorded for this clonotype. The V and J genes are TRBV30 and TRBJ2-7, with D perhaps matching TRBD2 (7 bases). Trimming shortened V by 0 bases and J by 3 bases, and 15 bases separated the two germline ends. CDR3 size: 15 residues. Per the germline V gene, CDR1 is GTSNPN and CDR2 is SVGIG (reference sequence). CDR3 sequence: CAWSVGGAMNYEQYF. CDR3 nucleotide sequence: TGTGCCTGGAGTGTGGGGGGGGCAATGAACTACGAGCAGTACTTC.

This clonotype was counted only a few times. The chain links TRBV28 to TRBJ1-2, with TRBD1 as a possible D gene (5 bases). From germline, CDR1 is MDHEN and CDR2 SYDVKM. The CDR3 runs to 16 residues. V dropped 2 bases and J dropped 4 bases, with 17 bases sitting between them. CDR3 amino acids: CASSLGYRPEGYGYTF. The CDR3 DNA follows: TGTGCCAGCAGTTTAGGGTACAGGCCCGAGGGCTATGGCTACACCTTC.

A few counts support this clonotype. The chain has TRBV7-3 and TRBJ2-2, with 11 positions matching TRBD2. The CDR3 runs 15 residues. The V and J ends lost 5 bases and 7 bases, in that order; junction bases with no gene match: 6. Germline loops: CDR1 SGHTA, CDR2 FQGTGA. The CDR3: CASSPGLAGGGELFF. The DNA of the CDR3 is TGTGCCAGCAGCCCAGGGCTAGCGGGAGGCGGGGAGCTGTTTTTT.

In this sample, this clonotype turned up many times. The chain combines TRBV7-2 with TRBJ2-7; D remains ambiguous. CDR3 length: 14 amino acids. V gave up 4 bases and J gave up 2 bases, with 12 bases separating them. Germline CDR1 reads SGHTA; CDR2 reads FQGNSA. The CDR3 coding sequence is TGTGCCAGCAGCTACGGGTCAACCGCCTACGAGCAGTACTTC. It yields the protein CASSYGSTAYEQYF.

This clonotype showed up many times. The chain couples TRBV6-2 or TRBV6-3 to TRBJ2-2; no firm D call. CDR3 size: 12 residues. The germline V gene has CDR1 MNHEY and CDR2 SVGEGT. V was trimmed by 6 bases and J by 7 bases, leaving 9 bases between them. The CDR3 DNA sequence: TGTGCCAGCAGCCGAAGAAACGGGGAGCTGTTTTTT. Amino acids: CASSRRNGELFF.